This TCR beta chain was captured in a study of response to subunit inactivated influenza vaccine. This CDR3 has 15 residues. Germline V CDR1 and CDR2: MNHEY, SMNVEV (reference sequence). The V and J ends lost 6 bases and 7 bases respectively, with 16 bases between them. TCRdb redid the calling of the RT-PCR reads with MiXCR, one entry per CDR3 protein. Of around 600,000 distinct CDR3 sequences in the sample, around 10% were seen once. These data were also filed under a second study, of T cells expressing NK-cell markers. That source reports: TCR beta libraries carry UMIs added by 5'RACE template switching. The CD3+CD56-NKG2C+ fraction was also led by these clonotypes in several donors.

This rearrangement joins TRBV27 to TRBJ1-6; D not certain. This clonotype originated in a middle-aged man who received an inactivated influenza vaccine. The specimen was PBMCs from blood, collected on the day of vaccination. The CDR3 loop is CASRHEPMGNSPLHF. Written as DNA, the CDR3 is TGTGCCAGCAGACACGAGCCAATGGGGAATTCACCCCTCCACTTT.